This entry features one T cell receptor beta chain sequence. Germline V gene lookup returns CDR1 SGHNT and CDR2 YYREEE (reference sequence). Deletions cut 0 bases from V and 3 bases from J, with 4 bases between. The CDR3 is 12 amino acids. Participants had their cohort set by participant-reported clinical history. These data come from a study of blood T cell repertoires in COVID-19. For the study at large: T cells, B-cell-depleted T cells, or PBMCs provided the cDNA or gDNA that served as material.

Per the study methods: Estimation of nucleated cell counts was performed using reference gene primer amplification. The repertoire was sequenced with immunoSEQ multiplex PCR; TCRdb's copy has only in-frame clones and lacks some. That table is the source of V, J and clone size, and D and trimming were worked out from the DNA. The sample consists of around 64,000 clones, roughly 70% of them appearing once. The sequence was obtained from a woman aged 60-75 years who had been exposed to COVID-19. The chain couples TRBV5-4 to TRBJ2-7; D ambiguous. Specimen: PBMCs or T cells enriched from blood (not recorded which). In nucleotides, the CDR3 is TGTGCCAGCAGCTTGGACTTCTACGAGCAGTACTTC. Translation gives CASSLDFYEQYF. The variable domain in full, completed from reference TRBV5-4 and TRBJ2-7, reads ETGVTQSPTHLIKTRGQQVTLRCSSQSGHNTVSWYQQALGQGPQFIFQYYREEENGRGNFPPRFSGLQFPNYSSELNVNALELDDSALYLCASSLDFYEQYFGPGTRLTVT.